The 2 T cell receptor beta chains below come from one sample, sequenced in a study of long-term antiretroviral therapy in people with HIV (dated 2022 in TCRdb). Sequencing of the TRB variable region was done with the immunoSEQ hsTCRB v3.0 assay at survey level resolution. TCRdb provides this immuneACCESS table in a form limited to in-frame rearrangements. Some clones are lacking; in checked studies, under half of them reflect an unresolved V gene, and why the rest are absent is not known. This sample lists some 35,000 clones; 83% were detected once. Approximately 8% of the sample comes from the top ten. The sequenced sample was unsorted PBMCs, obtained 0.4 years before starting antiretroviral therapy. All receptors come from a man aged 18 to 30 with HIV.

The chain has TRBV7-6 and TRBJ1-2, with D maybe TRBD1 (5 bases). V was clipped by 0 bases and J by 5 bases, with 16 bases between them. The V gene's germline CDR1 is SGHVS and CDR2 FNYEAQ. There are 16 residues in the CDR3. The CDR3 here is CASSLAVGRVGYGYTF. CDR3 nucleotides: TGTGCCAGCAGCTTAGCGGTCGGCAGGGTAGGATATGGCTACACCTTC.

The chain carries TRBV4-3 and TRBJ1-2, with 8 positions matching TRBD1. Germline CDR1 reads LGHNA; CDR2 reads YSLEER. This CDR3 contains 15 residues. With 5 bases clipped from V and 8 bases from J, the junction kept 13 bases outside the gene matches. The chain's CDR3 is CASSDPRQGLGGYTF. CDR3 DNA sequence: TGCGCCAGCAGCGACCCGAGACAGGGGTTGGGCGGCTACACCTTC.